This TCR beta chain was identified in a study of blood T cell repertoires in COVID-19. Only in-frame clones appear in the TCRdb table, and some are missing; sequencing was by immunoSEQ multiplex PCR. The table includes hundreds of thousands of clones, more than 75% detected once. This clone turned up a few times. CDR3 size: 14 residues. Germline-derived CDR1 and CDR2 are MDHEN and SYDVKM. Trimming removed 7 bases at V and 0 bases at J, with 10 bases between. The chain has TRBV28 and TRBJ2-1; unclear D gene. The sequenced material came from PBMCs or T cells enriched from blood (not recorded which). This sequence originates from a woman between 50 and 59 years old who had recovered from COVID-19. The CDR3: CASNGGASYNEQFF. CDR3 bases: TGTGCCAGCAATGGTGGAGCCTCCTACAATGAGCAGTTCTTC. Complete variable domain (other parts from reference TRBV28 and TRBJ2-1): DVKVTQSSRYLVKRTGEKVFLECVQDMDHENMFWYRQDPGLGLRLIYFSYDVKMKEKGDIPEGYSVSREKKERFSLILESASTNQTSMYLCASNGGASYNEQFFGPGTRLTVL.